This T cell receptor beta chain came from a study of blood T cells in healthy people across ages. CDR1 SGHRS and CDR2 YFSETQ come from the germline V gene. CDR3 size: 13 residues. Trimming removed 2 bases at V and 8 bases at J, with 13 bases between. This clonotype has only a few counts. Its cognate antigen is unknown. Isolation recovered at least 6.5 million PBMCs from every sample. A second about 6 to 11 cycle PCR used barcoded and J-beta primers. A single record per CDR3 protein comes from TCRdb applying MiXCR to the 5' RACE reads. The sample carries about 780,000 distinct CDR3 sequences, roughly 24% recorded once. Study outcomes and limitations: More naive CD4+ cells and higher diversity were found in long-lived than in aged donors.

These records were also assigned to another study, of T cells of mothers and their children.

The sequenced sample was blood. This rearrangement joins TRBV5-1 to TRBJ1-2; D is possibly TRBD1 (5 bases). The receptor's source is a boy under 18 in good health. CDR3 region: CASSLPGGFGYTF. The DNA for the CDR3 is TGCGCCAGCAGCTTACCGGGGGGATTCGGCTACACCTTC.